The 13 T cell receptor beta chains below all came from one sample that was sequenced in a study of shared clonotypes between healthy human individuals (TCRdb year 2020). Library method: the immunoSEQ multiplex PCR assay. The immuneACCESS repertoire file appears here via TCRdb, limited to in-frame rearrangements. These files lack a portion of the clones; in checked studies, under half of the deficit traces to unresolved V genes, and the cause of the others is not known. The sample yields around 720,000 clones; around 78% were counted once. Jointly, the top ten make up around 2% of the sample. The material sequenced was memory CD4+ T cells sorted from blood. The cell subset or site label, as the study defines it: CD45RA-negative fraction. The receptor source for this set is a woman aged 25 to 39 in good health.

The genes are TRBV5-6 and TRBJ1-2, with 7 bases identical to TRBD1. CDR3 size: 19 residues. The germline CDR1 and CDR2 sequences are SGHDT and YYEEEE. The ends lost 4 bases at V and 7 bases at J; junction bases unmatched: 25. The CDR3 here is CASSPRPPGDRDTCLGYTF. DNA for the CDR3: TGTGCCAGCAGCCCCCGCCCCCCCGGGGACAGAGATACTTGTCTTGGCTACACCTTC.

The chain combines TRBV6-5 with TRBJ1-5, with TRBD1 as a possible D gene (5 bases). The CDR3 contains 15 residues. V gave up 0 bases and J gave up 2 bases, with 8 bases separating them. Germline V CDR1 and CDR2: MNHEY, SVGAGI. CDR3 coding DNA: TGTGCCAGCAGTTACTCGCAGGGAGGCAATCAGCCCCAGCATTTT. Protein product: CASSYSQGGNQPQHF.

This rearrangement joins TRBV14 to TRBJ2-2; the D gene could be TRBD1 or TRBD2 (7 bases each). V lost 7 bases to trimming and J lost 7 bases, with 16 bases between them. The CDR3 runs to 14 residues. Germline loops: CDR1 SGHDN, CDR2 FVKESK. The CDR3 sequence: CASTQGGIDGELFF. The CDR3 nucleotides are TGTGCCAGCACTCAGGGGGGGATTGACGGGGAGCTGTTTTTT.

The CDR3, as DNA: TGCAGCGTTCTCCTGAGAGACGGAAACACCATATATTTT. Its protein product is CSVLLRDGNTIYF. This chain connects TRBV29-1 to TRBJ1-3, with D uncertain. V lost 5 bases and J 4 bases, leaving 12 bases between the germline ends. Germline V gives CDR1 SQVTM, CDR2 ANQGSEA. This CDR3 is 13 amino acids long.

The chain uses TRBV9 and TRBJ1-3; no reliable D call. The CDR3 loop spans 15 amino acids. V lost 0 bases, J lost 0 bases, and 7 bases lay in between. Germline loops: CDR1 SGDLS, CDR2 YYNGEE. The CDR3 DNA reads as TGTGCCAGCAGCGTAGGAGTTCGCTCTGGAAACACCATATATTTT. Protein product: CASSVGVRSGNTIYF.

This clone was detected only once. The genes are TRBV11-2 and TRBJ2-1; a possible D gene is TRBD2 (5 bases). Deletions cut 5 bases from V and 3 bases from J, with 14 bases between. From germline, CDR1 is SGHAT and CDR2 FQNNGV. The CDR3 has 15 residues. CDR3 in DNA: TGTGCCAGCAGCGTGGACTTGTCGAACTACAATGAGCAGTTCTTC. It translates to CASSVDLSNYNEQFF. Drawing the rest from reference TRBV11-2 and TRBJ2-1, the complete variable domain is EAGVAQSPRYKIIEKRQSVAFWCNPISGHATLYWYQQILGQGPKLLIQFQNNGVVDDSQLPKDRFSAERLKGVDSTLKIQPAKLEDSAVYLCASSVDLSNYNEQFFGPGTRLTVL.

This sequence joins TRBV5-1 and TRBJ1-2; tentative D call: TRBD1 (5 bases). The CDR3 consists of 16 residues. With 0 bases removed from V and 2 bases from J, the gap between germline ends came to 14 bases. The germline V gene has CDR1 SGHRS and CDR2 YFSETQ. This CDR3 reads CASSLDPSTANYGYTF. The CDR3 DNA follows: TGCGCCAGCAGCTTGGACCCCTCGACAGCGAACTATGGCTACACCTTC.

J is TRBJ2-7 and V is TRBV27, with 7 bases matching TRBD2. Losses at the gene ends were 8 bases for V and 7 bases for J; bases not matched to a gene: 11. Germline values: CDR1 MNHEY, CDR2 SMNVEV (reference sequence). The CDR3 loop spans 13 amino acids. DNA for the CDR3: TGTGCCAGCCGACGGGCGGGAGCCAGTGAGCAGTACTTC. Protein sequence: CASRRAGASEQYF.

Points on this clone: This may be a read error, as it is one base from a much larger clone. The rearrangement links TRBV5-1 to TRBJ2-7; TRBD2 agrees at 13 bases. J was trimmed by 8 bases and V by 4 bases; bases with no gene match: 6. The CDR3 sequence is 14 residues long. Germline CDR1 is SGHRS and CDR2 is YFSETQ. For the CDR3, the DNA is TGCGCCAGCAGCCCCGGGACTAGCGGGATCAAGCAGTACTTC. Its translation is CASSPGTSGIKQYF.

This clone was recorded once. The rearrangement links TRBV11-2 to TRBJ2-5; D is possibly TRBD1 or TRBD2 (5 bases each). The CDR3 runs to 15 residues. Trimming pared 5 bases from V and 5 bases from J, leaving 18 bases between. Germline V gene lookup returns CDR1 SGHAT and CDR2 FQNNGV. The chain's CDR3 is CASSPLEPWGETQYF. CDR3 bases: TGTGCCAGCAGCCCGCTTGAGCCGTGGGGGGAGACCCAGTACTTC.

The rearrangement links TRBV7-9 to TRBJ1-2; D remains unclear. Trimming took 0 bases from V and 5 from J, leaving 10 bases between them. This CDR3 is built from 14 residues. Germline V gene sequence: CDR1 SEHNR, CDR2 FQNEAQ (reference sequence). The CDR3 region is CASSLAAGGYGYTF. DNA of the CDR3: TGTGCCAGCAGCTTAGCCGCAGGAGGTTATGGCTACACCTTC.

This chain connects TRBV28 to TRBJ1-2; 9 bases align to TRBD1. V was pared by 6 bases and J by 4 bases, with 6 bases of the junction left unmatched. The germline V gene has CDR1 MDHEN and CDR2 SYDVKM. The CDR3 is made up of 14 amino acids. CDR3 residues: CASSWGQGSYGYTF. The CDR3, as DNA: TGTGCCAGCAGCTGGGGACAGGGATCCTATGGCTACACCTTC.

The J gene is TRBJ1-1, the V gene TRBV6-1; 12 nucleotides align to TRBD1. Germline CDR1 MNHNS, CDR2 SASEGT. CDR3 length equals 15 residues. Trimming removed 6 bases from V and 5 bases from J; junction bases left unmatched: 7. The CDR3 nucleotides read TGTGCCAGCAGACCCGGGACAGGGGGCAAGACTGAAGCTTTCTTT. It translates to CASRPGTGGKTEAFF.